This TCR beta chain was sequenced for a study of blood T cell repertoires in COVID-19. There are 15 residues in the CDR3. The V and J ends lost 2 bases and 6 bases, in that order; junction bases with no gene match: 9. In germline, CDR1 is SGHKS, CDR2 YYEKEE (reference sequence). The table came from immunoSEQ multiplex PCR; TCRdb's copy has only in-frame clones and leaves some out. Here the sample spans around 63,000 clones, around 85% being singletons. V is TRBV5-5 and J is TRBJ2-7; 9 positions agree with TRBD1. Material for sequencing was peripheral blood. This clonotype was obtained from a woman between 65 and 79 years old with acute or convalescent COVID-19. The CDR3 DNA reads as TGTGCCAGCAGCTTCCTCGTACAGGGGGCGAGCGAGCAGTACTTC. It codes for CASSFLVQGASEQYF.